Sequencing of this T cell receptor beta chain was carried out in a study of blood T cell repertoires in COVID-19. Turning to the study itself: In each case, the material was cDNA or gDNA derived from T cells, B-cell-depleted T cells, or PBMCs.

Under the authors' procedure: Estimated nucleated cell counts came from reference gene primer amplification. Assay used: immunoSEQ multiplex PCR; TCRdb lists only in-frame clones, some missing. V, J and clone size are those of that table, while D and trimming were read from the DNA. This repertoire shows more than 35,000 clones, around 89% found once; its top ten account for around 8.5%. The sequenced material came from peripheral blood. The sequence was collected from a man aged 25 to 45 with active or convalescent COVID-19.

DNA for the CDR3: TGCGCCAGCAGTGAGCTCGCCCTAGGAAGCTCCTACAATGAGCAGTTCTTC. This sequence encodes CASSELALGSSYNEQFF. The chain links TRBV10-1 to TRBJ2-1; D uncertain. The V end was cut by 2 bases, the J end by 0 bases, with 14 bases between. CDR3 size: 17 residues. The germline CDR1 and CDR2 sequences are WNHNN and SYGVQD (reference sequence).